The entry below gives a single T cell receptor (beta chain) sequence along with its context. The antigen is not known. The CDR3 runs to 16 residues. Germline CDR1 is SNHLY and CDR2 is FYNNEI. The V and J ends lost 3 bases and 0 bases respectively, with 12 bases between them. This record comes from a study of T cell repertoires in cytomegalovirus infection. Overall study context: It can be stated that public TCR beta signatures indicated CMV infection as well as a matching HLA type.

General observations from the study: Ex vivo, HLA-C-restricted CMV-specific TCR beta clonotypes prevailed over the rest of the response.

In TCRdb, the reads were re-called with MiXCR into one record per CDR3 protein. In the table there are approximately 500,000 distinct CDR3 sequences, 16% of which are singletons. The chain combines TRBV2 with TRBJ2-1; D not certain. Sequencing was done on a sample of CD8+ T cells from PBMCs. The clonotype comes from a human donor in good health (CMV status not recorded). Some clones in this sample may be carry-over from other donors' samples. The CDR3 loop is CASSDPGASSYNEQFF. The DNA for the CDR3 is TGTGCCAGCAGTGACCCGGGCGCGAGCTCCTACAATGAGCAGTTCTTC.